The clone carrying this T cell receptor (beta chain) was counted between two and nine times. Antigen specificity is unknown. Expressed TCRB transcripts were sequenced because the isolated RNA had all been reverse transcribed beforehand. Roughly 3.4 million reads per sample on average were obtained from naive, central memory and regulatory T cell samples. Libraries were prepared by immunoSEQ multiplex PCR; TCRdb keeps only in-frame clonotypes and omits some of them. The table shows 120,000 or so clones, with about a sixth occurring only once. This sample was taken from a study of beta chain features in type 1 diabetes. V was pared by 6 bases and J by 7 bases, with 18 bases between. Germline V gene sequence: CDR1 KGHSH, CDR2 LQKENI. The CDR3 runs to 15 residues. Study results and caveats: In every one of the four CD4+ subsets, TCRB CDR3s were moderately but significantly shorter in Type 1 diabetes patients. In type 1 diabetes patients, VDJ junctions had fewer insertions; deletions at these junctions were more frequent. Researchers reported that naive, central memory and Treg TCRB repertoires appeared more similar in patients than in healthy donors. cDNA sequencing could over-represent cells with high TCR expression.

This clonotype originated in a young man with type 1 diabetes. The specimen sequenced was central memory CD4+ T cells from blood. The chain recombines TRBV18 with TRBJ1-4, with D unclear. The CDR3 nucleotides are TGTGCCAGCTCCCTAGCCGGGTCCGGCGTTGAAAAACTGTTTTTT. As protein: CASSLAGSGVEKLFF. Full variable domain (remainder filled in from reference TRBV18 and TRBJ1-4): NAGVMQNPRHLVRRRGQEARLRCSPMKGHSHVYWYRQLPEEGLKFMVYLQKENIIDESGMPKERFSAEFPKEGPSILRIQQVVRGDSAAYFCASSLAGSGVEKLFFGSGTQLSVL.